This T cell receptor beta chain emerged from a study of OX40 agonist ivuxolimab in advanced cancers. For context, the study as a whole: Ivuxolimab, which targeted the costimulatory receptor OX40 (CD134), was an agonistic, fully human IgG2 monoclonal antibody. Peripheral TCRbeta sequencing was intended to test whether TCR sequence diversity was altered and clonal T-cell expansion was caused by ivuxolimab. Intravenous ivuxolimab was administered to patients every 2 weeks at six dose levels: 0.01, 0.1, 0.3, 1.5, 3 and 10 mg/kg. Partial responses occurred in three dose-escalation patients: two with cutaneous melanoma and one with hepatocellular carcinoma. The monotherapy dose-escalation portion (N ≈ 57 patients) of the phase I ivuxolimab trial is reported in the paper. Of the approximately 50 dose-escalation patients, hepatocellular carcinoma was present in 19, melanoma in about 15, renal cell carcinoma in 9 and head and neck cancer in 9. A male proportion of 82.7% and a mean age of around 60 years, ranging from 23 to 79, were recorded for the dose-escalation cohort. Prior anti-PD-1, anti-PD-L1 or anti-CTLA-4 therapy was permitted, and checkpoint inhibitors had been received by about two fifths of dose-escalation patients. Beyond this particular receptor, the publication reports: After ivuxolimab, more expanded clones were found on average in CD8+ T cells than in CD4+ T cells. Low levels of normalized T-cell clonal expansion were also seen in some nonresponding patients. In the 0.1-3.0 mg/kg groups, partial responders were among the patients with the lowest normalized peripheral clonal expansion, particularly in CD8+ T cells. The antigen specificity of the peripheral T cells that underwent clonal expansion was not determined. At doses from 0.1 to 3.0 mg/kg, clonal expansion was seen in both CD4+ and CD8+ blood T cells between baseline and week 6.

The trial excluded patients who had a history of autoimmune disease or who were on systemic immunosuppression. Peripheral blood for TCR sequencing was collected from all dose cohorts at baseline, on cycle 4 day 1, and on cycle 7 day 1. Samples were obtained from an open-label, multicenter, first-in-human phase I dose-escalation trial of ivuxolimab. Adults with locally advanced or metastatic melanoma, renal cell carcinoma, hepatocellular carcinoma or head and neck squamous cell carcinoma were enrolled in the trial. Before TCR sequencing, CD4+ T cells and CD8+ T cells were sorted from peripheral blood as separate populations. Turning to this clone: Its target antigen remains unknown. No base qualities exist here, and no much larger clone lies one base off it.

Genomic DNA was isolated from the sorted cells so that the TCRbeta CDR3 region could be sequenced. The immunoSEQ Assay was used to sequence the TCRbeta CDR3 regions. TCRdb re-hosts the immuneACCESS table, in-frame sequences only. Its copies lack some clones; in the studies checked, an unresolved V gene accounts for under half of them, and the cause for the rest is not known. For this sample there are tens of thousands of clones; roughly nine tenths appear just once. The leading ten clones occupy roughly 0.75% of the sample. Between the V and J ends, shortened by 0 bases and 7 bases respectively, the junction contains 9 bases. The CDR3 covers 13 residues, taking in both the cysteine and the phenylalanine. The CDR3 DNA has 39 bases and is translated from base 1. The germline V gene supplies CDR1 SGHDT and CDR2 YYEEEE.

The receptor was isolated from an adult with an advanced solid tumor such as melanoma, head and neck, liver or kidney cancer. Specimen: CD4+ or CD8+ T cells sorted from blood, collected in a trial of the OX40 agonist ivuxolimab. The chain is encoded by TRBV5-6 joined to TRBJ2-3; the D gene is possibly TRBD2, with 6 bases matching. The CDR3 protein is CASSLGRGYTQYF. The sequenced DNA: TGTGCCAGCAGCTTGGGCCGGGGGTATACGCAGTATTTT.